The 4 T cell receptor beta chains below were found in one sample sequenced in a study of blood T cells in healthy people across ages. It was with a sample-barcoded 5' primer and a J-beta primer mix that a second PCR of about 7 to 12 cycles was run. MiXCR, run by TCRdb on the 5' RACE reads, gives a single entry per CDR3 protein. The sample records roughly 650,000 distinct CDR3 sequences, roughly 32% being singletons. Specimen: blood. Receptors originate from an elderly woman in good health.

This chain connects TRBV2 to TRBJ2-4, with TRBD1 identical over 8 bases. The last part of the DNA fits TRBJ2-7 better; the J call may be wrong. The length of the CDR3 is 14 residues. Germline-derived CDR1 and CDR2 are SNHLY and FYNNEI. The CDR3 here is CASGSGTGLNEQYF. CDR3 nucleotide sequence: TGTGCCAGCGGATCCGGGACAGGCTTGAACGAGCAGTACTTC.

In regard to this clonotype: A much larger clone is a single base away; this may be a read error. The chain recombines TRBV27 with TRBJ1-2, with 7 bases matching TRBD1. The CDR3 is made up of 18 amino acids. Per the germline V gene, CDR1 is MNHEY and CDR2 is SMNVEV (reference sequence). The CDR3 nucleotides read TGTGCCAGCAGTTTCCGACGACAGGGCCTCCCTTTTAACCATGGCTACACCTTC. This encodes CASSFRRQGLPFNHGYTF.

Comments on this clonotype: At one boundary the junction diverges from the germline segment, which might be a read error. CDR3 nucleotides: TGTGTCAGCAGTGACAGCTGGAGATCCTACGAGCAGTACTTC. Protein sequence: CVSSDSWRSYEQYF. The chain joins TRBV2 to TRBJ2-7; possible D gene TRBD1, 5 bases. In germline, CDR1 is SNHLY, CDR2 FYNNEI. This CDR3 region has 14 residues.

At least ten counts were recorded for this clonotype. CDR3: CASSSGTADNQPQHF. In nucleotides, the CDR3 is TGCGCCAGCAGCTCCGGGACAGCGGACAATCAGCCCCAGCATTTT. This chain connects TRBV5-1 to TRBJ1-5; 7 bases are shared with TRBD1. Trimming cost V 3 bases and J 3 bases; bases outside gene matches: 6. The CDR3 covers 15 residues. Germline assignment: CDR1 SGHRS and CDR2 YFSETQ.